These 23 T cell receptor beta chains share one sample of origin, sequenced in a study of spatial heterogeneity in lung cancer. One entry per CDR3 protein results from TCRdb running MiXCR on the 5' RACE reads. This table holds 1,500 to 2,000 distinct CDR3 sequences, more than 15% found once. As to time point: sample taken at primary tumor resection. Their specific antigens are unknown. The study's findings and limits: Mutation counts in tumors were tracked by counts of expanded intratumoral alpha and beta TCRs.

The specimen was lung tumor tissue, collected at surgery. Receptors originate from a female donor with early-stage non-small cell lung cancer.

This clonotype was observed at least ten times. CDR3 bases: TGTGCCTGGAGTCCAGACCATAGCAATCAGCCCCAGCATTTT. Translation gives CAWSPDHSNQPQHF. The J gene is TRBJ1-5, the V gene TRBV30; D is uncertain. The germline V and J ends were trimmed by 2 bases and 0 bases, with 8 bases remaining between them. This CDR3 has 14 amino acids. Germline CDR1 is GTSNPN and CDR2 is SVGIG (reference sequence).

In the case of this clonotype: A much larger clone is a single base away; this may be a read error. The J gene is TRBJ2-5, the V gene TRBV10-2; a possible D gene is TRBD2 (6 bases). Germline assignment: CDR1 WSHSY and CDR2 SAAADI. The CDR3 runs to 17 residues. V was trimmed by 5 bases and J by 5 bases, leaving 24 bases between them. For the CDR3, the DNA is TGCGCCAGCAGTCCGGGAGTATGGATCTCCTTCAGGGAGACCCAGTACTTC. Protein sequence: CASSPGVWISFRETQYF.

This chain joins TRBV6-5 and TRBJ2-7; D perhaps matches TRBD2 (5 bases). Germline V CDR1 and CDR2: MNHEY, SVGAGI. Trimming took off 6 bases at V and 0 bases at J, with 15 bases between the two ends. The CDR3 extends over 15 amino acids. CDR3 protein: CASRRDTDASYEQYF. As DNA, the CDR3 is TGTGCCAGCAGGAGGGATACAGACGCCTCCTACGAGCAGTACTTC.

The CDR3 DNA reads as TGTGCCAGCAGCGTAGGAGGGGGACAAGCCTCCTACAATGAGCAGTTCTTC. As protein: CASSVGGGQASYNEQFF. The chain employs TRBV9 and TRBJ2-1; a possible D gene is TRBD1 (6 bases). With 0 bases removed from V and 0 bases from J, the gap between germline ends came to 13 bases. There are 17 residues in the CDR3. Per germline, CDR1 SGDLS and CDR2 YYNGEE.

This clonotype is classed as hyperexpanded. This rearrangement joins TRBV12-3 or TRBV12-4 to TRBJ1-5; D is uncertain. Trimming took 5 bases from V and 6 from J, leaving 11 bases between them. The CDR3 is made up of 13 amino acids. CDR3 nucleotides: TGTGCCAGCAGTCCCCTAACGGTTCAGCCCCAGCATTTT. Translation gives CASSPLTVQPQHF.

The chain couples TRBV20-1 to TRBJ1-2, with TRBD1 as a possible D gene (5 bases). V was trimmed by 5 bases and J by 4 bases, leaving 14 bases between them. CDR3 length: 13 amino acids. CDR1 and CDR2 (germline): DFQATT, SNEGSKA (reference sequence). The CDR3 region has the DNA TGCAGTGCTCGGGACGGTCACATCTATGGCTACACCTTC. Translated: CSARDGHIYGYTF.

Details on this clonotype: One end of the junction varies from germline; a read error may be responsible. The V and J genes are TRBV20-1 and TRBJ2-4, with 13 bases that match TRBD2. The CDR3 has 14 residues. The germline V gene encodes CDR1 DFQATT and CDR2 SNEGSKA (reference sequence). CDR3 nucleotide sequence: TGCAGTGCTGGAGAACTAGCGGGGGGGCTCATTCAGTACTTC. Its protein is CSAGELAGGLIQYF.

This clonotype is judged medium-sized (0.01 to 0.1%). The V call is TRBV24-1, the J call TRBJ2-7; D unresolved. Germline-derived CDR1 and CDR2 are KGHDR and SFDVKD. The V end lost 0 bases, the J end lost 4 bases, and 3 bases lay between the germline ends. CDR3 size: 12 residues. For the CDR3, the DNA is TGTGCCACCAGTGATTTGACTTACGAGCAGTACTTC. Its translation: CATSDLTYEQYF.

In this sample, this clonotype is large. The chain combines TRBV5-4 with TRBJ2-2; no definite D call. The CDR3 loop spans 12 amino acids. The germline V gene encodes CDR1 SGHNT and CDR2 YYREEE (reference sequence). The V and J ends lost 2 bases and 6 bases respectively, with 5 bases between them. The CDR3 coding sequence is TGTGCCAGCAGCTTTGGGCCCGGGGAGCTGTTTTTT. Translated: CASSFGPGELFF.

This clonotype was found a few times. This chain connects TRBV12-3 or TRBV12-4 to TRBJ2-3, with TRBD2 matching 8 bases. The ends lost 5 bases at V and 5 bases at J; junction bases unmatched: 12. The CDR3 runs 16 residues. The CDR3 DNA reads TGTGCCAGCAGTGCCGCCCGGGGGGGAAAAGAAGATACGCAGTATTTT. It translates to CASSAARGGKEDTQYF.

This clonotype is medium-sized by share. The chain is built from TRBV7-2 and TRBJ2-1, with D unclear. Germline V CDR1 and CDR2: SGHTA, FQGNSA. The CDR3 loop spans 15 amino acids. V was cut by 1 base and J by 0 bases, with 7 bases left in between. DNA for the CDR3: TGTGCCAGCAGCTTAGACCCTACCTCCTACAATGAGCAGTTCTTC. As protein: CASSLDPTSYNEQFF. Complete variable domain (other parts from reference TRBV7-2 and TRBJ2-1): GAGVSQSPSNKVTEKGKDVELRCDPISGHTALYWYRQSLGQGLEFLIYFQGNSAPDKSGLPSDRFSAERTGGSVSTLTIQRTQQEDSAVYLCASSLDPTSYNEQFFGPGTRLTVL.

This clonotype was recorded a few times. The V gene is TRBV5-5, the J gene TRBJ2-3; no reliable D call. Trimming took off 3 bases at V and 1 base at J, with 6 bases between the two ends. Germline V gives CDR1 SGHKS, CDR2 YYEKEE (reference sequence). This CDR3 is 13 amino acids long. CDR3 nucleotide sequence: TGTGCCAGCAGCTACGGAGGCACAGATACGCAGTATTTT. Its protein is CASSYGGTDTQYF. Looking up the rest from reference TRBV5-5 and TRBJ2-3 gives the full variable domain: DAGVTQSPTHLIKTRGQQVTLRCSPISGHKSVSWYQQVLGQGPQFIFQYYEKEERGRGNFPDRFSARQFPNYSSELNVNALLLGDSALYLCASSYGGTDTQYFGPGTRLTVL.

In its sample, this clonotype is medium-sized. J is TRBJ2-5 and V is TRBV12-3 or TRBV12-4; no clear D gene. The CDR3 spans 12 residues. Trimming took 6 bases from V and 8 from J, leaving 13 bases between them. CDR3 sequence reads: CASSLTQRTQYF. The DNA for the CDR3 is TGTGCCAGCAGCCTCACCCAGAGAACCCAGTACTTC.

Judged by abundance, this clonotype is medium-sized. This chain links TRBV20-1 with TRBJ2-2; the match to TRBD1 covers 12 bases. Germline trimming cut 0 bases from V and 6 bases from J; bases unmatched to any gene: 8. This CDR3 is built from 17 residues. CDR1 is DFQATT and CDR2 is SNEGSKA in the germline V gene (reference sequence). The CDR3 coding sequence is TGCAGTGCTAGAGACACCGGGACAGGGGGCTTGGCCGGGGAGCTGTTTTTT. Its translation is CSARDTGTGGLAGELFF.

This clonotype was detected a few times. The V and J genes are TRBV4-3 and TRBJ2-5; the D is unclear. Per germline, CDR1 LGHNA and CDR2 YSLEER. The CDR3 length is 15 residues. Trimming cost V 0 bases and J 0 bases, with 8 bases left between them. Here the CDR3 DNA reads TGCGCCAGCAGCCAAGATCGTGGCTACCAAGAGACCCAGTACTTC. It is translated as CASSQDRGYQETQYF.

The chain couples TRBV3-1 to TRBJ2-2; 8 bases are a match to TRBD1. The CDR3 consists of 16 residues. V was clipped by 4 bases and J by 4 bases; unmatched bases: 8. CDR1 and CDR2 (germline): LGHDT, YNNKEL (reference sequence). CDR3 in DNA: TGTGCCAGCAGCCCCCCGACAGGGGTGGCCACCGGGGAGCTGTTTTTT. It translates to CASSPPTGVATGELFF.

This clonotype is termed medium-sized. The rearrangement uses TRBV7-8 and TRBJ2-7, with 10 bases lining up with TRBD1. V lost 5 bases to trimming and J lost 2 bases; unmatched junction nucleotides: 3. This CDR3 is built from 14 residues. Germline CDR1 and CDR2: SGHVS and FQNEAQ. CDR3 loop: CASSKDRGPYEQYF. The CDR3 DNA follows: TGTGCCAGCAGCAAAGACAGGGGGCCCTACGAGCAGTACTTC.

This chain links TRBV12-3 or TRBV12-4 with TRBJ1-2; 9 bases agree with TRBD1. The CDR3 extends over 14 amino acids. J gave up 4 bases and V 5 bases, and 5 bases lay outside the gene matches. The DNA of the CDR3 is TGTGCCAGCAGTCCCACGGACAGGGGCTATGGCTACACCTTC. It translates to CASSPTDRGYGYTF.

This clonotype occurred a few times. The V and J genes are TRBV6-2 or TRBV6-3 and TRBJ2-1; TRBD2 matches 10 bases. CDR1 and CDR2 from the germline V gene are MNHEY and SVGEGT. This CDR3 region has 14 residues. Losses at the gene ends were 8 bases for V and 2 bases for J; bases not matched to a gene: 3. The DNA of the CDR3 is TGTGCCAGCGGGCTAGCGGGAGCCTACAATGAGCAGTTCTTC. As protein: CASGLAGAYNEQFF.

This clonotype was recorded a few times. The rearrangement joins TRBV12-3 or TRBV12-4 to TRBJ1-5, with TRBD1 matching 8 bases. The CDR3 is 14 residues long. V shed 6 bases, J shed 7 bases, and the junction held 8 bases outside the gene matches. Here the CDR3 reads CASSFQGANQPQHF. In DNA form, the CDR3 reads TGTGCCAGCAGCTTCCAGGGGGCGAACCAGCCCCAGCATTTT.

This clonotype is categorized as medium-sized. The chain uses TRBV14 and TRBJ1-6; 8 nucleotides line up with TRBD1. The V gene end was trimmed by 4 bases and the J gene end by 0 bases; junction bases not matched to a gene: 5. In germline, CDR1 is SGHDN, CDR2 FVKESK. This CDR3 is 17 amino acids long. CDR3 DNA sequence: TGTGCCAGCAGCCCTTGGACAGGGAGCTCCTATAATTCACCCCTCCACTTT. Amino acid sequence: CASSPWTGSSYNSPLHF.

The chain recombines TRBV12-3 or TRBV12-4 with TRBJ1-1; 7 nucleotides match TRBD1. The CDR3 has 11 residues. The V gene end was trimmed by 6 bases and the J gene end by 8 bases; junction bases not matched to a gene: 3. CDR3 bases: TGTGCCAGCAGGGACAGGTCGGAAGCTTTCTTT. Residues: CASRDRSEAFF.

The chain recombines TRBV12-3 or TRBV12-4 with TRBJ2-5; D is perhaps TRBD2 (5 bases). The CDR3 is made up of 17 amino acids. V was cut by 4 bases and J by 5 bases, with 23 bases left in between. CDR3 sequence: CASSSLNGAGRLETQYF. In nucleotides, the CDR3 is TGTGCCAGCAGTTCTCTAAACGGTGCGGGTCGGCTTGAGACCCAGTACTTC.